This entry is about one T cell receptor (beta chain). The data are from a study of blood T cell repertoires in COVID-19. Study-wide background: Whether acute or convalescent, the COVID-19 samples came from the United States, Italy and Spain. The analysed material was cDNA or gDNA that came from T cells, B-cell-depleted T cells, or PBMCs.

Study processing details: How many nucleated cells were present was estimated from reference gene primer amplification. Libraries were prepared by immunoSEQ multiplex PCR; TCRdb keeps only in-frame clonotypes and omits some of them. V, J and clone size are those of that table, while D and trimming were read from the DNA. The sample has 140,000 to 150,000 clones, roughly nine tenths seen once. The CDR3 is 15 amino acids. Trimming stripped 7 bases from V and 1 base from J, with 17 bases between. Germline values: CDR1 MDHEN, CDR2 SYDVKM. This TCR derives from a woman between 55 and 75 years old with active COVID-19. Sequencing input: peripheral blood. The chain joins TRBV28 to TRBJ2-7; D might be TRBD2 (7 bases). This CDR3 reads CASTGGGGWSYEQYF. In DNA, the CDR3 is TGTGCCAGCACCGGGGGCGGGGGTTGGTCCTACGAGCAGTACTTC.